Sequencing of this T cell receptor (beta chain) was carried out in a study of T cells in Graves' hyperthyroidism and ophthalmopathy (dated by TCRdb to between 2019 and 2020). For the study in its entirety: Peripheral blood was collected at initial diagnosis, before any treatment. To identify TCR V-J signatures that set the groups apart, the researchers used a discovery cohort of 100 or so patients, made up of around 42 with Graves' ophthalmopathy and some 58 with stable Graves' hyperthyroidism. Prospective prediction of ophthalmopathy was tested in an independent validation cohort consisting of fewer than 20 hyperthyroidism patients and around 16 patients who later progressed to ophthalmopathy. For training and testing, the 100 patients in the discovery cohort were randomly divided in a 7:3 ratio. Thyroid tissue and blood T-cell repertoires from roughly 6 Graves' hyperthyroidism patients were also compared in the study. Following sampling, methimazole starting at 30 mg daily was given to hyperthyroidism patients, and high-dose intravenous methylprednisolone was given to ophthalmopathy patients. The paper reports TCR Vbeta CDR3 sequencing of fewer than 150 peripheral blood samples: fewer than 50 ophthalmopathy, under 85 hyperthyroidism and around 17 progressor patients. General conclusions and limits of the study: A 13 V-J signature model separated ophthalmopathy from stable hyperthyroidism, with 87.88% sensitivity and roughly 84% specificity in cross-validation and 80%/75% in testing. Most expanded thyroid clonotypes (frequency above 0.001) were also detected in blood, a finding suggesting that blood repertoires may reflect thyroid immune responses. No statistical method was used to fix the sample size in advance, and group allocation was not hidden from the investigators. During validation, the model predicted progression to ophthalmopathy a median of around 6 months ahead of onset, with roughly 65% sensitivity and 72.22% specificity.

Stable Graves' hyperthyroidism was defined as no progression to ophthalmopathy during 18 months of follow-up. Hyperthyroidism patients were newly diagnosed, with disease duration under 2 months, and aged 18 to 65 years. Exclusion was applied to patients with uncontrolled infections, other autoimmune diseases, pregnancy or lactation. Clinical symptoms, serum thyroxine and TRAb, thyroid ultrasound, and orbital computed tomography formed the basis for the diagnoses. PBMCs were separated from under 11 ml of fresh peripheral blood using Ficoll-Paque density gradient centrifugation. Trizol reagent was used to extract total RNA, and RNA quality was then checked on an Agilent 2100 Bioanalyzer. Many counts were recorded for this clonotype. The antigen this receptor binds is unknown. No clone much larger than this one lies a single base away; base qualities are absent. CDR1 and CDR2, per the germline V gene, are SGHNT and YENEEA. Trimming costs V 4 bases and J 6 bases, and their ends lie 12 bases apart. The CDR3 numbers 14 residues from cysteine through phenylalanine. The CDR3 DNA has 42 bases and is translated from base 1.

The TCR beta CDR3 regions were amplified from RNA transcripts. A first-round RT-PCR of the TCR CDR3 used the HTBI primer set with the Qiagen OneStep RT-PCR kit. The libraries were constructed in a second round of multiplex PCR and then size-selected and purified. Paired-end sequencing of the libraries was performed with 100 bp reads on an Illumina HiSeq2000. The study's own analysis went as follows. SOAPnuke was used to process the raw data, with reads discarded if the reads contained adapters or uncalled bases, had a mean Phred below 15, or lacked an exact constant-primer or identifier match. High-quality paired reads were merged using COPE v1.2.5, and each unique nucleotide sequence was defined as a clonotype. Clonotypes were aligned to IMGT TRBV, TRBD and TRBJ reference segments using MiTCR v1.1. Analysis was restricted to V-J combinations with a frequency above 0.0001, which covered about 99% of repertoires. A TCS score was defined as the ratio of F50 (clonal expansion) to E x V (chaos), with BLOSUM62-based TCRdist applied between CDR3 peptides within each V-J. Welch's t-statistics and random forest reduced roughly 530 V-J features to roughly 13, which were used in a naive Bayes classifier (R e1071). TCRdb reanalyzed the raw reads on its own, using fastp at Q25 for trimming and MiXCR for clone calling, and kept in-frame beta chains. Merged by CDR3 protein, the rows form single entries marked with the most common genes and DNA. These V and J calls originate from TCRdb's pipeline instead of the authors' own analysis. This sample gives approximately 210,000 distinct CDR3 sequences in total; 17% of them show up just once. The ten largest account for roughly 50% of the sample.

The sequencing input was blood. Recombination linked TRBV11-3 to TRBJ2-2; no D gene can be assigned with confidence. The clonotype originates from a man between 50 and 59 years old with Graves' hyperthyroidism. The CDR3 region reads CASSSRNSPGELFF. The nucleotides are TGTGCCAGCAGCTCGAGGAACTCCCCCGGGGAGCTGTTTTTT. The entire variable domain, with the stretches around the CDR3 drawn from the reference TRBV11-3 and TRBJ2-2 proteins, is EAGVVQSPRYKIIEKKQPVAFWCNPISGHNTLYWYLQNLGQGPELLIRYENEEAVDDSQLPKDRFSAERLKGVDSTLKIQPAELGDSAVYLCASSSRNSPGELFFGEGSRLTVL.